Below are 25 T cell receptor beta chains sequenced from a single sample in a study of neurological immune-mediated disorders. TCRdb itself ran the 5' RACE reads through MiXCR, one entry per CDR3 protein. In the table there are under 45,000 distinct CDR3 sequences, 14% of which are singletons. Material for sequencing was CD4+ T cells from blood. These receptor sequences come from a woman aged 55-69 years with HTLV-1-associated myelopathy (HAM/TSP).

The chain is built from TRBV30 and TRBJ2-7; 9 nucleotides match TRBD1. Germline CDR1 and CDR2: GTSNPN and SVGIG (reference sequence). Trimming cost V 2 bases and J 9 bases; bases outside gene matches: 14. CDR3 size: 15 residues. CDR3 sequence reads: CAWSPFPGQGLPQYF. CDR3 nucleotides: TGTGCCTGGAGTCCTTTTCCGGGACAGGGTTTGCCGCAGTACTTC. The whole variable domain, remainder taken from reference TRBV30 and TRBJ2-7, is SQTIHQWPATLVQPVGSPLSLECTVEGTSNPNLYWYRQAAGRGLQLLFYSVGIGQISSEVPQNLSASRPQDRQFILSSKKLLLSDSGFYLCAWSPFPGQGLPQYFGPGTRLTVT.

Here the CDR3 reads CASSLEGGNYGYTF. CDR3 DNA sequence: TGCGCCAGCAGCTTGGAGGGGGGCAACTATGGCTACACCTTC. The rearrangement joins TRBV5-1 to TRBJ1-2; D perhaps matches TRBD1 (6 bases). In germline, CDR1 is SGHRS, CDR2 YFSETQ. The CDR3 totals 14 residues. V lost 0 bases, J lost 2 bases, and 8 bases lay in between.

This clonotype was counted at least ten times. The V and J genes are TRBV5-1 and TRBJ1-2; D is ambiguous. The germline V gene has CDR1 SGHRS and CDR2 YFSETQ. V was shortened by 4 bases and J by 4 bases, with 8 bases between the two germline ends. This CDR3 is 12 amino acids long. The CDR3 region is CASSESGYGYTF. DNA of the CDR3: TGCGCCAGCAGCGAGAGCGGCTATGGCTACACCTTC.

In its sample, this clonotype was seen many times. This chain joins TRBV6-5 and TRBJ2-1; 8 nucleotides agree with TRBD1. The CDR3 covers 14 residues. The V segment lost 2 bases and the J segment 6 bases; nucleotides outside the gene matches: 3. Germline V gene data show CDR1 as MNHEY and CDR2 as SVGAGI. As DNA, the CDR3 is TGTGCCAGCAGTTACGACAGGGGTGGCAATGAGCAGTTCTTC. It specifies CASSYDRGGNEQFF.

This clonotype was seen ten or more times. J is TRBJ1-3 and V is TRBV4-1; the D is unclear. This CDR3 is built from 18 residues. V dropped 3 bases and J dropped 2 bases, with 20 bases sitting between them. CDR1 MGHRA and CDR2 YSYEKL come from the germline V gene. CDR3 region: CASSHPGLGSVPGNTIYF. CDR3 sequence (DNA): TGCGCCAGCAGCCACCCGGGGTTGGGGTCGGTCCCTGGAAACACCATATATTTT.

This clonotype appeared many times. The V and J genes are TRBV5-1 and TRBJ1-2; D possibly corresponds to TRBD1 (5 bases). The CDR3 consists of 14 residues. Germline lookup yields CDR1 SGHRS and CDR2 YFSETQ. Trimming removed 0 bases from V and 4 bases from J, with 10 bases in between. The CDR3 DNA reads TGCGCCAGCAGCTTGGTTCCAGGGAGCTATGGCTACACCTTC. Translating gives CASSLVPGSYGYTF.

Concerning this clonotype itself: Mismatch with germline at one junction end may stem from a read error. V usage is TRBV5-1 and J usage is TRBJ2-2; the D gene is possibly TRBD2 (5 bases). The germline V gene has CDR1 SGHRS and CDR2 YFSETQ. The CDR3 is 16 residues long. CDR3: CASSLGVGRNTVELFF. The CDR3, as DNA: TGTGCCAGCAGCTTGGGAGTGGGAAGGAACACCGTGGAGCTGTTTTTT.

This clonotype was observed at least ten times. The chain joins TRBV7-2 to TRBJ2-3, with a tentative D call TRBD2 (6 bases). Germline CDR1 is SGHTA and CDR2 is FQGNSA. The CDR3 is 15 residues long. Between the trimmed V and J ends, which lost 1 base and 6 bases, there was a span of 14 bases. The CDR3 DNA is TGTGCCAGCAGCTTAGATCAGCTAGCGCCCGATACGCAGTATTTT. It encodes CASSLDQLAPDTQYF.

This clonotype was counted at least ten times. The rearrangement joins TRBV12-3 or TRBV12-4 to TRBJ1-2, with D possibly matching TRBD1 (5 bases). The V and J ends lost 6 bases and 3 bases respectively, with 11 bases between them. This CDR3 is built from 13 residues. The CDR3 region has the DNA TGTGCCAGCAGCCCAGGAGGGGACTATGGCTACACCTTC. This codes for CASSPGGDYGYTF.

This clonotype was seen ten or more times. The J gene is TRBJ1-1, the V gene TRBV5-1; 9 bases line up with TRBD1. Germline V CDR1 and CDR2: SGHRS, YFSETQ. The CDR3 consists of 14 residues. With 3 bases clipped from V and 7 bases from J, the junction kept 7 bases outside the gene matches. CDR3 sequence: CASSSDRGGYEAFF. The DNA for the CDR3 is TGCGCCAGCAGCTCGGACAGGGGAGGGTATGAAGCTTTCTTT.

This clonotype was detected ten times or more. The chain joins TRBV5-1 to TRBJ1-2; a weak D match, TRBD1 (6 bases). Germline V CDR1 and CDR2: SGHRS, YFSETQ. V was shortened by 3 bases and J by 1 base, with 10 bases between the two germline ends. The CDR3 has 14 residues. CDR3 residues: CASSYLGGNYGYTF. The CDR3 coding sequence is TGCGCCAGCAGCTACCTAGGGGGTAACTATGGCTACACCTTC.

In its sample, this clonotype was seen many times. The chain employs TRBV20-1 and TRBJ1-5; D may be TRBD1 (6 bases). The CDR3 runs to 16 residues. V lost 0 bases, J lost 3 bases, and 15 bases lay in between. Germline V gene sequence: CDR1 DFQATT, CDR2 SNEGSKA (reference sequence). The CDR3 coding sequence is TGCAGTGCTAGAGATCCCCTGACAGGAGCCAATCAGCCCCAGCATTTT. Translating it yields CSARDPLTGANQPQHF.

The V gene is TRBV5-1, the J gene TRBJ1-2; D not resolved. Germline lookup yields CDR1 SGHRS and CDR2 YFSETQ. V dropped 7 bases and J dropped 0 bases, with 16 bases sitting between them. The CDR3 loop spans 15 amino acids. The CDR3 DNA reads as TGCGCCAGCGGTGCCTACCGTCCATCTAACTATGGCTACACCTTC. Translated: CASGAYRPSNYGYTF.

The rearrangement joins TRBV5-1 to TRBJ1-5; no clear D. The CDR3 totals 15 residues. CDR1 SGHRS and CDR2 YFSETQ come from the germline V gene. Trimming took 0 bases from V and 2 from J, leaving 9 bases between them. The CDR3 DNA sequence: TGCGCCAGCAGCTTGGGTGGGCTCGGCAATCAGCCCCAGCATTTT. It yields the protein CASSLGGLGNQPQHF. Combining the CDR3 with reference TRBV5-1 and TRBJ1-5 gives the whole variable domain KAGVTQTPRYLIKTRGQQVTLSCSPISGHRSVSWYQQTPGQGLQFLFEYFSETQRNKGNFPGRFSGRQFSNSRSEMNVSTLELGDSALYLCASSLGGLGNQPQHFGDGTRLSIL.

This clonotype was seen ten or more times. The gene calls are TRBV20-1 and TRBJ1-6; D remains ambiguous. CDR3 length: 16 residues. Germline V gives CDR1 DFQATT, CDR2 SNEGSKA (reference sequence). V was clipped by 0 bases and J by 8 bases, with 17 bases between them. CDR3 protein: CSARDPLQVGYSPLHF. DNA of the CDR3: TGCAGTGCTAGAGATCCCCTACAAGTAGGGTATTCACCCCTCCACTTT.

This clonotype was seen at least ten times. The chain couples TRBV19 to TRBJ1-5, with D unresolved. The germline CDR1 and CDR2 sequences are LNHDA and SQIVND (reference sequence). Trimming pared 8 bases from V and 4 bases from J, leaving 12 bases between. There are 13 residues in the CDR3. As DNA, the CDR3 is TGTGCCAGTGGGAACATTGTTAATCAGCCCCAGCATTTT. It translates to CASGNIVNQPQHF. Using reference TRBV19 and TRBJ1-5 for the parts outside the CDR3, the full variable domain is DGGITQSPKYLFRKEGQNVTLSCEQNLNHDAMYWYRQDPGQGLRLIYYSQIVNDFQKGDIAEGYSVSREKKESFPLTVTSAQKNPTAFYLCASGNIVNQPQHFGDGTRLSIL.

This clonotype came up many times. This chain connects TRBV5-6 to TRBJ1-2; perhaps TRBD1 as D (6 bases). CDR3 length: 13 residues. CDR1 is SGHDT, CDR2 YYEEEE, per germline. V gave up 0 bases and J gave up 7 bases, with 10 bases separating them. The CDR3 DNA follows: TGTGCCAGCAGCTTGGAACAGGGTGGTGGCTACACCTTC. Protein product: CASSLEQGGGYTF.

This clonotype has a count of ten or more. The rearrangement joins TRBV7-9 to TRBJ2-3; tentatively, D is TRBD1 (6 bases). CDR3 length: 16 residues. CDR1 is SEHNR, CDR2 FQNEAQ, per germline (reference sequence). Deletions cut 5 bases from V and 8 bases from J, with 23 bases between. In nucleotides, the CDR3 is TGTGCCAGCAGCGAACAAAGGGGGACCTTAGACCTTACGCAGTATTTT. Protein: CASSEQRGTLDLTQYF.

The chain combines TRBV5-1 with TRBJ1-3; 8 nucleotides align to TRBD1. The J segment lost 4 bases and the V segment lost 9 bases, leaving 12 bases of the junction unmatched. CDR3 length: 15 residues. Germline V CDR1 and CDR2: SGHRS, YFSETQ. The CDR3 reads CAISSRQGQGNTIYF. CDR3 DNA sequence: TGCGCCATTAGCTCGAGACAGGGGCAAGGAAACACCATATATTTT.

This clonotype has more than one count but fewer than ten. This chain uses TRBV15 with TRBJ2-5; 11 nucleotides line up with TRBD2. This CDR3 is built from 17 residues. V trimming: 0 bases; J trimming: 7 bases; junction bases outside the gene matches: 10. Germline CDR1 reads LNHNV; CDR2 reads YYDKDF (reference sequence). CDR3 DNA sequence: TGTGCCACCAGCAGAGATTCGACTAGCGGGGACAGTGGGACCCAGTACTTC. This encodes CATSRDSTSGDSGTQYF.

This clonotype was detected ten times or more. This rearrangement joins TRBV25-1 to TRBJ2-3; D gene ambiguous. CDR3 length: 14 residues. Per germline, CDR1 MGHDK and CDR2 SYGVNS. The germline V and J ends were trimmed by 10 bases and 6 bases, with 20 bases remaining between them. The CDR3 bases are TGTGCCATCCGACTGACCAATACTTTGGATACGCAGTATTTT. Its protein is CAIRLTNTLDTQYF.

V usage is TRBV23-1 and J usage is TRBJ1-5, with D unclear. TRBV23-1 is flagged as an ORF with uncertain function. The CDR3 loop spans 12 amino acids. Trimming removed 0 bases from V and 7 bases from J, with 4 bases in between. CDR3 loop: CASSQSEQPQHF. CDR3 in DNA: TGCGCCAGCAGTCAATCGGAGCAGCCCCAGCATTTT.

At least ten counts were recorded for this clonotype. The CDR3 DNA sequence: TGCAGTGCTTCCCAGGGGGCTATGAGCAATCAGCCCCAGCATTTT. Protein sequence: CSASQGAMSNQPQHF. The V and J genes are TRBV20-1 and TRBJ1-5; 8 nucleotides align to TRBD1. The germline gives CDR1 DFQATT, CDR2 SNEGSKA (reference sequence). This CDR3 has 15 residues. V was clipped by 5 bases and J by 1 base; unmatched bases: 7.

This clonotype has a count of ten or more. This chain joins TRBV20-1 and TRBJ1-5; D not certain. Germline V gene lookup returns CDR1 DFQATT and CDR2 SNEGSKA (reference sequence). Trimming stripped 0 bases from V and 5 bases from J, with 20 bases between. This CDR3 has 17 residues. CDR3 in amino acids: CSARDPSGSSPDQPQHF. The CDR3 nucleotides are TGCAGTGCTAGAGATCCGTCAGGCTCAAGTCCCGATCAGCCCCAGCATTTT.

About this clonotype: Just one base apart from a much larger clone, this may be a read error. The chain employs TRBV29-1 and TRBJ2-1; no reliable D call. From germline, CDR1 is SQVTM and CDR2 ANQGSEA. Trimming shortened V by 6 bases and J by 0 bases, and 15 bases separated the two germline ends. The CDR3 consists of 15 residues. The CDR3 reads CSVKQCPSSYNEQFF. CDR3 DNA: TGCAGCGTCAAACAATGCCCGAGCTCCTACAATGAGCAGTTCTTC.